Sequencing of this TCR beta chain was carried out in a study of shared clonotypes between healthy human individuals. The material for each subset, its genomic DNA, was split evenly across several immunoSEQ plates. Here immunoSEQ multiplex PCR was the method, and the copy in TCRdb shows in-frame clones only, minus some. The data hold some 1,100,000 clones, with 75% to 80% observed a single time. As to this clone: The antigen remains unidentified.

Germline V gives CDR1 SGHVS, CDR2 FNYEAQ. The CDR3 extends over 16 amino acids. J gave up 4 bases and V 8 bases, and 14 bases lay outside the gene matches. Study-level findings and limits: It was the few donors that limited the genetic and exposure-history diversity represented.

Input material: memory CD4+ T cells from PBMCs. The subset: CD45RA-negative fraction. This TCR derives from a young man in good health. Some clones in this sample may be carry-over from other donors' samples. V usage is TRBV7-6 and J usage is TRBJ1-3; 7 nucleotides line up with TRBD1. CDR3 bases: TGTGCCAGCTCCATCGGGGCAGGGGGGCACGGAAACACCATATATTTT. Translated, it gives CASSIGAGGHGNTIYF.